This TCR beta chain was observed in a study of T cells in localized non-small cell lung cancer. Of note for this clone: Antigen specificity is unknown.

Whole-study results and caveats: Longer overall survival was linked to higher blood T cell density. Clonality peaked in uninvolved adjacent lung rather than tumor.

Produced via immunoSEQ multiplex PCR; TCRdb's table is partial and in-frame only. The sample consists of some 17,000 clones, around 82% of them appearing once. The V gene end was trimmed by 4 bases and the J gene end by 10 bases; junction bases not matched to a gene: 12. CDR3 length: 15 amino acids. Germline V gives CDR1 SGHDT, CDR2 YYEEEE. The receptor's source is a male donor older than 55 with stage III lung adenocarcinoma. The V and J genes are TRBV5-6 and TRBJ2-1; TRBD1 aligns across 9 bases. This specimen was peripheral blood, taken before any cancer treatment. CDR3 residues: CASSPPRDRVGEQFF. CDR3 sequence (DNA): TGTGCCAGCAGCCCTCCCCGGGACAGGGTTGGAGAGCAGTTCTTC.